These T cell receptor beta chains were read from a single sample in a study of cytomegalovirus exposure and HLA in healthy donors. The assay was immunoSEQ multiplex PCR, and TCRdb's table has in-frame clones only and misses some. Of about 210,000 clones in the sample, around four fifths are singletons; the top ten hold roughly 10%. Source material: PBMCs. The origin of the receptors is a woman between 45 and 60 years old in good health and CMV-seropositive. Each CDR3 is given with its conserved first and last residue. D genes are given only for firm matches. Expanded clones get a size class; other rows say once, few or many, or leave the size out.

J gene,V gene,clone size,D gene,CDR3 DNA,CDR3 protein
TRBJ1-6,TRBV7-9,NA,TRBD1,TGTGCCAGCAGCTTACCTCCAGGGGGCCATCACCCATCACCCCTCCACTTT,CASSLPPGGHHPSPLHF
TRBJ2-5,TRBV5-1,NA,NA,TGCGCCAGCAGCTTGCAGTCAGGGGAGACCCAGTACTTC,CASSLQSGETQYF
TRBJ1-1,TRBV5-8,NA,NA,TGTGCCAGCAGCTCCCCGGGACAGAACACTGAAGCTTTCTTT,CASSSPGQNTEAFF
TRBJ2-5,TRBV5-4,NA,TRBD2,TGTGCCAGCAAACTCCGGACTAGCGGGCCAGTAGAGACCCAGTACTTC,CASKLRTSGPVETQYF
TRBJ2-2,TRBV21-1,few,NA,TGTGCCAGCAGCAAAGCGACTAGCGGGGGGGGGTTAGCCGGGGAGCTGTTTTTT,CASSKATSGGGLAGELFF
TRBJ1-1,TRBV19,NA,TRBD1,TGTGCCAGTAGTCAGACAGGGATGAAGGCTTTCTTT,CASSQTGMKAFF
TRBJ1-5,TRBV7-8,NA,NA,TGTGCCAGCAGCCCGGGAAGCGTCTCAGCCCAGCATTTT,CASSPGSVSAQHF
TRBJ1-2,TRBV7-2,NA,NA,TGTGCCAGCAGCTTAGCCCTGAGGTATGGCTACACCTTC,CASSLALRYGYTF
TRBJ1-1,TRBV6-1,once,NA,TGTGCCAGCAGTGACAGGACTGAAGCTTTCTTT,CASSDRTEAFF
TRBJ2-6,TRBV2,NA,NA,TGTGCCAGCGGCACCGACTCTGGGGCCAACGTCCTGACTTTC,CASGTDSGANVLTF
TRBJ2-3,TRBV6-5,NA,TRBD2,TGTGCCAGCCAGCCACTAGCGAGGACAGATACGCAGTATTTT,CASQPLARTDTQYF
TRBJ2-5,TRBV5-1,NA,NA,TGCGCCAGCAGCTGGCTAGGGGGAGTAGAGACCCAGTACTTC,CASSWLGGVETQYF
TRBJ2-7,TRBV2,once,NA,TGTGCCAGCAGGGAGGCCCTTCTCTCCTACGAGCAGTACTTC,CASREALLSYEQYF
TRBJ1-1,TRBV18,NA,NA,TGTGCCAGCTCACCGGGCAGGGTCCTAGTGAACACTGAAGCTTTCTTT,CASSPGRVLVNTEAFF
TRBJ1-1,TRBV28,NA,NA,TGTGCCAGCAGATGGAGGTCTGAAGCTTTCTTT,CASRWRSEAFF
TRBJ2-1,TRBV5-1,NA,TRBD1,TGCGCCAGCAGCTGGATACCGGGACAGGGGGCCAATGAGCAGTTCTTC,CASSWIPGQGANEQFF
TRBJ1-2,TRBV10-3,NA,TRBD1,TGTGCCATCAGAGAAATACAGGGGGCTGGCTACACCTTC,CAIREIQGAGYTF
TRBJ1-5,TRBV21-1,NA,NA,TGTGCCAGCAGCAAAGCACTGACAGGTAGATATAGCAATCAGCCCCAGCATTTT,CASSKALTGRYSNQPQHF
TRBJ1-3,TRBV5-6,NA,TRBD1,TGTGCCAGCAGCCCCGGGACAGGGAGTGGAAACACCATATATTTT,CASSPGTGSGNTIYF
TRBJ1-2,TRBV28,NA,TRBD1,TGTGCCAGCAGACGCGGGACAGGGGGTTACAACTATGGCTACACCTTC,CASRRGTGGYNYGYTF
TRBJ2-7,TRBV10-3,NA,NA,TGTGCCCCGCAGGCTCGCTACGAGCAGTACTTC,CAPQARYEQYF
TRBJ2-5,TRBV19,NA,TRBD2,TGTGCCAGTAGTATGGGGCGGGGGGCCTACTCCGTCCAAGAGACCCAGTACTTC,CASSMGRGAYSVQETQYF
TRBJ2-1,TRBV11-2,NA,TRBD2,TGTGCCAGCGGCGCGGGGCCTAGCGGGGGGAGCAATGAGCAGTTCTTC,CASGAGPSGGSNEQFF
TRBJ2-4,TRBV10-2,NA,NA,TGCGCCAGCAGTGATCAGGGACTAGCCAAAAACATTCAGTACTTC,CASSDQGLAKNIQYF
TRBJ2-3,TRBV15,NA,TRBD2,TGTGCCACCAGCAGGACTAGCGGGGGGGCAACAGATACGCAGTATTTT,CATSRTSGGATDTQYF
TRBJ2-7,TRBV27,once,NA,TGTGCCAGCAGTTCCATACACACAAACGAGCAGTACTTC,CASSSIHTNEQYF
TRBJ1-4,TRBV28,few,NA,TGTGCCAGCAAGAGAGCAACTAATGAAAAACTGTTTTTT,CASKRATNEKLFF
TRBJ1-2,TRBV10-1,NA,TRBD1,TGCGCCAGCAGCCGTACAGGGGGCTTTGGCTACACCTTC,CASSRTGGFGYTF
TRBJ1-4,TRBV5-8,NA,NA,TGTGCCAGCAGCTCCAAAATGGGGGGGCTGGGTGAAAAACTGTTTTTT,CASSSKMGGLGEKLFF
TRBJ1-1,TRBV7-9,many,NA,TGTGCCAGCAGCTTACAGGGAAACACTGAAGCTTTCTTT,CASSLQGNTEAFF
TRBJ2-7,TRBV28,NA,TRBD1,TGTGCCAGCAGGCCTTTCCGACAGGGGCTTACCTACGAGCAGTACTTC,CASRPFRQGLTYEQYF
TRBJ1-5,TRBV30,NA,NA,TGTGCCTGGAGTGTTGAGGGCCAGCCCCAGCATTTT,CAWSVEGQPQHF
TRBJ1-1,TRBV6-5,NA,TRBD1,TGTGCCAGCAGCAGGGGGTGGGCCTACACTGAAGCTTTCTTT,CASSRGWAYTEAFF
TRBJ1-2,TRBV30,NA,TRBD1,TGTGCCTGGAGGACAGGGCCAAACTATGGCTACACCTTC,CAWRTGPNYGYTF
TRBJ2-1,TRBV9,NA,TRBD2,TGTGCCAGCAGCGTTGGTCGGGGGGGCTACAATGAGCAGTTCTTC,CASSVGRGGYNEQFF
TRBJ1-1,TRBV15,few,TRBD1,TGTGCCACCAGCCAGGACAGGACTGAAGCTTTCTTT,CATSQDRTEAFF
TRBJ1-5,TRBV10-3,once,TRBD1,TGTGCCATCAGTGATCTGGACAGGGGTGATCAGCCCCAGCATTTT,CAISDLDRGDQPQHF
TRBJ2-1,TRBV7-9,NA,NA,TGTGCCAGCAGAACGACAACAAAACAGGGCCAGTTCTTC,CASRTTTKQGQFF
TRBJ2-2,TRBV2,NA,NA,TGTGCCAGCAGCCAGGTCCAGGCCGCCGGGGAGCTGTTTTTT,CASSQVQAAGELFF
TRBJ1-2,TRBV28,NA,NA,TGTGCCAGCAGGACAGGACCCCATATTGGCTACACCTTC,CASRTGPHIGYTF
TRBJ1-6,TRBV4-3,NA,TRBD1,TGCGCCAGCAGCCAAGAAATTAATAGGGGACAGTTTAATTCACCCCTCCACTTT,CASSQEINRGQFNSPLHF
TRBJ2-4,TRBV4-1,NA,NA,TGCGCCAGCAGCCAAGCCCAAACCGACAGAAACATTCAGTACTTC,CASSQAQTDRNIQYF
TRBJ1-2,TRBV6-6,NA,TRBD1,TGTGCCAGCACCCTACAGGGGGCGGACTATGGCTACACCTTC,CASTLQGADYGYTF
TRBJ2-3,TRBV2,NA,NA,TGTGCCAGCAGTGATGGGGGGGCCAGCACAGATACGCAGTATTTT,CASSDGGASTDTQYF
TRBJ1-5,TRBV10-3,few,NA,TGTGCCAGCAGTGAAGGGGAGGAGGGATATCAGCCCCAGCATTTT,CASSEGEEGYQPQHF
TRBJ2-7,TRBV19,NA,NA,TGTGCCAGTAGTACCCGAATCGGGGGCTACGAGCAGTACTTC,CASSTRIGGYEQYF